This TCR beta chain was profiled in a study of blood T cell repertoires in COVID-19. About the study: Researchers got acute and convalescent COVID-19 samples from the United States, Italy and Spain. Sources were T cells, B-cell-depleted T cells, or PBMCs; the material itself was cDNA or gDNA.

As originally analysed: From reference gene primer amplification, estimates of nucleated cell counts were derived. Only in-frame clones appear in the TCRdb table, and some are missing; sequencing was by immunoSEQ multiplex PCR. The DNA was the basis for D and trimming; V, J and clone size are from that table. The table has about 110,000 clones, around 82% seen once. This CDR3 is built from 12 residues. Deletions cut 6 bases from V and 6 bases from J, with 8 bases between. The source is a human donor in a cohort sampled during active COVID-19. This chain links TRBV12-3 or TRBV12-4 with TRBJ2-2; possibly TRBD2 for D (6 bases). Sequencing used peripheral blood. This CDR3 reads CASRWGAGELFF. The CDR3 nucleotides are TGTGCCAGCAGATGGGGGGCCGGGGAGCTGTTTTTT.